Each of the 8 T cell receptor beta chains below was sequenced from the same sample in a study of T cell responses to AZD1222 COVID-19 vaccine (dated by TCRdb to the early 2020s). The label giving this sample's time point can be read as: baseline before first vaccination. The library was made by the immunoSEQ multiplex PCR assay. The source is immuneACCESS, and TCRdb retained only in-frame sequences with V and J called. Part of the clones is not carried over; for the studies checked, unresolved V genes explain less than half of this, and the remainder is unexplained. Across this sample there are roughly 140,000 clones, with around nine tenths seen only once. The ten most abundant clones make up roughly 5% of the sample. The specimen comprised peripheral blood, sampled on day 0 of AZD1222 vaccination. Receptors were obtained from an adult in good health.

The CDR3 nucleotides are TGCGCCAGCAGCTTAAGAACCTCCAATGAGCAGTTCTTC. The encoded protein is CASSLRTSNEQFF. The J gene is TRBJ2-1, the V gene TRBV5-1; D gene ambiguous. V shed 2 bases and J shed 6 bases, with 9 bases lying between them. The CDR3 contains 13 residues. Germline loops: CDR1 SGHRS, CDR2 YFSETQ.

The rearrangement uses TRBV4-3 and TRBJ1-6, with 8 bases lining up with TRBD1. CDR1 and CDR2 from the germline V gene are LGHNA and YSLEER. V dropped 4 bases and J dropped 12; count of bases not matched to a gene: 5. The CDR3 spans 13 residues. CDR3 sequence (DNA): TGCGCCAGCAGCCCCGACAGGGGAGTACCCCTCCACTTT. Its protein is CASSPDRGVPLHF.

This sequence joins TRBV28 and TRBJ1-1, with D possibly TRBD1 on 5 matching bases. The CDR3 contains 13 residues. V was trimmed by 7 bases and J by 0 bases, leaving 9 bases between them. CDR1 MDHEN and CDR2 SYDVKM come from the germline V gene. This chain's CDR3 is CASNRGVNTEAFF. Written as DNA, the CDR3 is TGTGCCAGCAATAGGGGCGTGAACACTGAAGCTTTCTTT.

The J gene is TRBJ2-7, the V gene TRBV18; D is possibly TRBD1 or TRBD2 (6 bases each). CDR1 and CDR2 from the germline V gene are KGHSH and LQKENI. The CDR3 is 16 residues long. Deletions cut 3 bases from V and 4 bases from J, with 19 bases between. CDR3 nucleotide sequence: TGTGCCAGCTCACCCGGGGGCAGGGTCGTAACTTACGAGCAGTACTTC. It encodes CASSPGGRVVTYEQYF.

CDR3 in DNA: TGCGCCAGCAGCCCGGGGCGGCCCATCGGCGCCTCATGGGAGCTGTTTTTT. Amino acids: CASSPGRPIGASWELFF. The V and J genes are TRBV4-3 and TRBJ2-2; D is tentatively TRBD1 or TRBD2 (5 bases each). The V end was cut by 4 bases, the J end by 9 bases, with 24 bases between. This CDR3 is 17 amino acids long. Germline CDR1 is LGHNA and CDR2 is YSLEER.

The chain couples TRBV7-3 to TRBJ2-6; no clear D. In germline, CDR1 is SGHTA, CDR2 FQGTGA. The CDR3 totals 14 residues. V lost 3 bases and J 0 bases, leaving 3 bases between the germline ends. Written as DNA, the CDR3 is TGTGCCAGCAGCTTCGACTCTGGGGCCAACGTCCTGACTTTC. Amino acids: CASSFDSGANVLTF.

The chain joins TRBV7-3 to TRBJ2-4; either TRBD1 or TRBD2 may supply D (5 bases each). The CDR3 is 15 residues long. Germline V gene data show CDR1 as SGHTA and CDR2 as FQGTGA. The ends were cut back, 1 base at V and 8 bases at J, with 15 bases in the middle. The CDR3 coding sequence is TGTGCCAGCAGCTTAATGGGACCGACTCCCGACATTCAGTACTTC. Protein sequence: CASSLMGPTPDIQYF. Based on the CDR3 plus reference TRBV7-3 and TRBJ2-4, the full variable domain is GAGVSQTPSNKVTEKGKYVELRCDPISGHTALYWYRQSLGQGPEFLIYFQGTGAADDSGLPNDRFFAVRPEGSVSTLKIQRTERGDSAVYLCASSLMGPTPDIQYFGAGTRLSVL.

The chain has TRBV7-9 and TRBJ1-2; D is perhaps TRBD1 (5 bases). Germline values: CDR1 SEHNR, CDR2 FQNEAQ (reference sequence). The CDR3 consists of 14 residues. V was clipped by 8 bases and J by 4 bases, with 17 bases between them. The CDR3 protein is CASGVGEAGYGYTF. The CDR3 nucleotides are TGTGCCAGCGGGGTGGGGGAAGCGGGCTATGGCTACACCTTC.